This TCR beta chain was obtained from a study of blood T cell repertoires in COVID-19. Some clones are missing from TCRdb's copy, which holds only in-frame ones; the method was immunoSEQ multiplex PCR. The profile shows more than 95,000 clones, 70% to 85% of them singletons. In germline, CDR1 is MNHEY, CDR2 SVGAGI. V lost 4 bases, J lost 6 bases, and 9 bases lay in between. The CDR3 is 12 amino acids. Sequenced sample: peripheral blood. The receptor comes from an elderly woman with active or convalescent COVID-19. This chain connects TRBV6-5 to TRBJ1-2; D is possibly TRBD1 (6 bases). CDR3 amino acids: CASSSRGDGYTF. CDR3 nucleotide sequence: TGTGCCAGCAGTTCCAGGGGAGATGGCTACACCTTC.